Below are 17 T cell receptor beta chains sequenced from a single sample in a study of control samples from healthy donors and cancer patients. The protocol was immunoSEQ multiplex PCR, while the TCRdb copy is restricted to in-frame clones and leaves out a portion. Of fewer than 500,000 clones listed, 75% to 95% are singletons. The sequencing input was PBMCs. These receptors all stem from a man aged 35 to 55 with head and neck cancer.

The genes are TRBV7-3 and TRBJ1-1; tentatively, D is TRBD1 (6 bases). Germline V gene data show CDR1 as SGHTA and CDR2 as FQGTGA. This CDR3 region has 14 residues. Trimming took 0 bases from V and 5 from J, leaving 10 bases between them. The CDR3 DNA is TGTGCCAGCAGCTTAACGTCCAGGGGAACTGAAGCTTTCTTT. This translates into CASSLTSRGTEAFF. The full variable domain, rest sourced from reference TRBV7-3 and TRBJ1-1, is GAGVSQTPSNKVTEKGKYVELRCDPISGHTALYWYRQSLGQGPEFLIYFQGTGAADDSGLPNDRFFAVRPEGSVSTLKIQRTERGDSAVYLCASSLTSRGTEAFFGQGTRLTVV.

The chain uses TRBV5-1 and TRBJ2-7, with D perhaps TRBD1 or TRBD2 (5 bases each). The V gene's germline CDR1 is SGHRS and CDR2 YFSETQ. Trimming removed 2 bases from V and 6 bases from J, with 12 bases in between. CDR3 size: 13 residues. Here the CDR3 DNA reads TGCGCCAGCAGCTTTTACGGGGCGGGCGAGCAGTACTTC. Translation gives CASSFYGAGEQYF.

This rearrangement joins TRBV7-9 to TRBJ2-7; D is uncertain. Germline lookup yields CDR1 SEHNR and CDR2 FQNEAQ (reference sequence). This CDR3 has 15 amino acids. Trimming left V 5 bases short and J 3 bases short, with 17 bases between. Here the CDR3 DNA reads TGTGCCAGCAGCCCATCAAGGACCGCGAACTACGAGCAGTACTTC. Encoded protein: CASSPSRTANYEQYF.

In regard to this clone: One end of the junction does not line up with germline, which may come from a read error. J is TRBJ2-1 and V is TRBV11-3, with 9 bases matching TRBD1. Per germline, CDR1 SGHNT and CDR2 YENEEA. CDR3 length: 13 amino acids. The CDR3 protein is CATSAGTGNEQFF. DNA of the CDR3: TGTGCCACCAGCGCCGGGACAGGGAATGAGCAGTTCTTC.

The chain carries TRBV7-2 and TRBJ2-4; D is perhaps TRBD1 or TRBD2 (7 bases each). Trimming removed 8 bases from V and 6 bases from J, with 20 bases in between. CDR1 is SGHTA, CDR2 FQGNSA, per germline. This CDR3 has 15 residues. The CDR3 reads CASYPGGTGVNIQYF. CDR3 nucleotide sequence: TGTGCCAGCTACCCGGGAGGAACAGGGGTAAACATTCAGTACTTC. Together with reference TRBV7-2 and TRBJ2-4, the CDR3 gives the full variable domain: GAGVSQSPSNKVTEKGKDVELRCDPISGHTALYWYRQSLGQGLEFLIYFQGNSAPDKSGLPSDRFSAERTGGSVSTLTIQRTQQEDSAVYLCASYPGGTGVNIQYFGAGTRLSVL.

J is TRBJ2-6 and V is TRBV28, with D hard to call. The germline gives CDR1 MDHEN, CDR2 SYDVKM. The length of the CDR3 is 12 residues. Trimming pared 5 bases from V and 4 bases from J, leaving 3 bases between. CDR3 DNA sequence: TGTGCCAGCAGTGACGGGGCCAACGTCCTGACTTTC. This encodes CASSDGANVLTF.

The genes are TRBV18 and TRBJ2-7; D is unresolved. V lost 0 bases to trimming and J lost 7 bases, with 16 bases between them. The germline V gene encodes CDR1 KGHSH and CDR2 LQKENI. This CDR3 spans 15 amino acids. The CDR3 here is CASSPPNTLGWEQYF. CDR3 DNA: TGTGCCAGCTCACCACCCAACACCCTGGGGTGGGAGCAGTACTTC.

This rearrangement joins TRBV9 to TRBJ2-5; D may match TRBD1 or TRBD2 (5 bases each). The V end lost 0 bases, the J end lost 5 bases, and 17 bases lay between the germline ends. Germline assignment: CDR1 SGDLS and CDR2 YYNGEE. The CDR3 loop spans 16 amino acids. The CDR3 loop reads CASSVDPTARRETQYF. DNA for the CDR3: TGTGCCAGCAGCGTAGACCCGACAGCCCGGAGGGAGACCCAGTACTTC.

The gene calls are TRBV5-1 and TRBJ2-7; D might be TRBD1 (6 bases). Trimming pared 0 bases from V and 3 bases from J, leaving 13 bases between. Germline loops: CDR1 SGHRS, CDR2 YFSETQ. The CDR3 runs 15 residues. CDR3 nucleotides: TGCGCCAGCAGCTTGGGGACAGTCGGTAGCTACGAGCAGTACTTC. It translates to CASSLGTVGSYEQYF.

This clone has a single count. The rearrangement uses TRBV9 and TRBJ2-1; a possible D gene is TRBD1 (6 bases). Germline values: CDR1 SGDLS, CDR2 YYNGEE. This CDR3 is built from 15 residues. The V gene lost 4 bases and the J gene lost 2 bases, with 13 bases spanning the gap. The DNA of the CDR3 is TGTGCCAGCAGCTCCCCCGAGGGGGCCTACAATGAGCAGTTCTTC. Amino acids: CASSSPEGAYNEQFF.

This clone appeared once. J is TRBJ2-1 and V is TRBV5-1; D is undetermined. CDR3 length: 16 residues. V dropped 1 base and J dropped 4 bases, with 15 bases sitting between them. Looked up from germline, CDR1 is SGHRS and CDR2 is YFSETQ. CDR3 DNA: TGCGCCAGCAGCTTGCACTCAGACCCCACATACAATGAGCAGTTCTTC. Its protein is CASSLHSDPTYNEQFF.

The chain uses TRBV5-6 and TRBJ1-4, with TRBD1 identical over 12 bases. The germline V gene has CDR1 SGHDT and CDR2 YYEEEE. Trimming at V came to 4 bases and at J to 8 bases, leaving 15 bases not matched to a gene. CDR3 length: 18 residues. The CDR3 DNA reads TGTGCCAGCAGCGGCTGGGACAGGGGGCGCGGGAGGGGAGAAAAACTGTTTTTT. Translating gives CASSGWDRGRGRGEKLFF.

This clone was counted once. This chain links TRBV4-1 with TRBJ1-2; unclear D gene. Germline CDR1 reads MGHRA; CDR2 reads YSYEKL. Trimming shortened V by 0 bases and J by 4 bases, and 9 bases separated the two germline ends. This CDR3 has 14 amino acids. CDR3 in DNA: TGCGCCAGCAGCCAAGAGCATCCTAGCTATGGCTACACCTTC. The encoded protein is CASSQEHPSYGYTF.

This clone was picked up many times. The rearrangement joins TRBV20-1 to TRBJ2-1, with no clear D. Germline V gene data show CDR1 as DFQATT and CDR2 as SNEGSKA (reference sequence). Trimming shortened V by 6 bases and J by 7 bases, and 10 bases separated the two germline ends. The CDR3 has 11 residues. The CDR3 bases are TGCAGTGCAACCGGCAGGAATGAGCAGTTCTTC. It codes for CSATGRNEQFF.

The chain joins TRBV7-3 to TRBJ2-5, with TRBD2 matching over 12 bases. Germline trimming cut 5 bases from V and 3 bases from J; bases unmatched to any gene: 7. CDR1 is SGHTA, CDR2 FQGTGA, per germline. This CDR3 region has 16 residues. Here the CDR3 reads CASSIGLAGFKETQYF. DNA of the CDR3: TGTGCCAGCAGCATTGGACTAGCGGGATTCAAAGAGACCCAGTACTTC.

The chain uses TRBV14 and TRBJ2-3, with D perhaps matching TRBD2 (6 bases). V was pared by 4 bases and J by 6 bases, with 14 bases between. Germline V gene lookup returns CDR1 SGHDN and CDR2 FVKESK. CDR3 length: 14 residues. CDR3 in DNA: TGTGCCAGCAGCCTATGGAGGGGTTCGGATACGCAGTATTTT. Translation: CASSLWRGSDTQYF. The full variable domain, completed using reference TRBV14 and TRBJ2-3, is EAGVTQFPSHSVIEKGQTVTLRCDPISGHDNLYWYRRVMGKEIKFLLHFVKESKQDESGMPNNRFLAERTGGTYSTLKVQPAELEDSGVYFCASSLWRGSDTQYFGPGTRLTVL.

To note about this clone: This specimen includes other DNA sequences encoding the same CDR3. The rearrangement joins TRBV19 to TRBJ1-2; tentative D call: TRBD1 (5 bases). The CDR3 runs 12 residues. Trimming removed 3 bases from V and 8 bases from J, with 10 bases in between. Germline CDR1 and CDR2: LNHDA and SQIVND (reference sequence). The CDR3 protein is CASSMGGGGYTF. Here the CDR3 DNA reads TGTGCCAGTAGTATGGGGGGAGGCGGCTACACCTTC.